A single sample gave rise to the 4 T cell receptor beta chains below, sequenced in a study of blood T cell repertoires in COVID-19. Sequencing used immunoSEQ multiplex PCR; TCRdb keeps in-frame clones, though not all of them. The sample contains 250,000 to 300,000 clones, around 83% of which appear only once. The sample was peripheral blood. All receptors come from a man at least 80 years old with acute or convalescent COVID-19.

This chain joins TRBV5-1 and TRBJ1-6; TRBD1 agrees at 8 bases. V dropped 4 bases and J dropped 7; count of bases not matched to a gene: 4. Germline values: CDR1 SGHRS, CDR2 YFSETQ. CDR3 length: 14 residues. In DNA, the CDR3 is TGCGCCAGCAGCATGACAGGGGACAATTCACCCCTCCACTTT. This translates into CASSMTGDNSPLHF. Drawing the rest from reference TRBV5-1 and TRBJ1-6, the complete variable domain is KAGVTQTPRYLIKTRGQQVTLSCSPISGHRSVSWYQQTPGQGLQFLFEYFSETQRNKGNFPGRFSGRQFSNSRSEMNVSTLELGDSALYLCASSMTGDNSPLHFGNGTRLTVT.

The V and J genes are TRBV27 and TRBJ2-3, with 10 bases identical to TRBD2. Trimming removed 6 bases from V and 6 bases from J; junction bases left unmatched: 9. Germline CDR1 MNHEY, CDR2 SMNVEV (reference sequence). This CDR3 spans 15 amino acids. CDR3 protein: CASRMELAGRDTQYF. As DNA, the CDR3 is TGTGCCAGCAGGATGGAACTAGCGGGAAGGGATACGCAGTATTTT.

This clone was counted a few times. The chain carries TRBV28 and TRBJ1-1; the match to TRBD1 covers 9 bases. The CDR3 covers 16 residues. Unmatched junction bases numbered 5, after V lost 3 bases and J lost 0 bases. Germline values: CDR1 MDHEN, CDR2 SYDVKM. CDR3 region: CASSFPTGGLNTEAFF. Written as DNA, the CDR3 is TGTGCCAGCAGTTTCCCAACAGGGGGCCTGAACACTGAAGCTTTCTTT.

The rearrangement links TRBV24-1 to TRBJ2-3; D possibly corresponds to TRBD2 (6 bases). The germline CDR1 and CDR2 sequences are KGHDR and SFDVKD. V was clipped by 5 bases and J by 2 bases, with 13 bases between them. This CDR3 contains 15 residues. CDR3 sequence: CATSARGDFTDTQYF. The CDR3 bases are TGTGCCACCAGTGCCCGAGGGGACTTCACAGATACGCAGTATTTT.